What follows are 32 T cell receptor beta chains derived from one specimen sequenced in a study of radiation and T cells in renal cell carcinoma (dated by TCRdb to 2018 to 2020). Library preparation was by the immunoSEQ multiplex PCR assay. Sourced from immuneACCESS, this table was stored by TCRdb with only in-frame sequences that have V and J called. A share of the clones is absent; for the studies checked, an unresolved V gene accounts for under half, and the remainder has no known explanation. A total of 65,000 to 80,000 clones appear in this sample, 86% of them only once. Clones ranked in the top ten supply 20% to 25% of the sample. This specimen's time point label, interpreted: blood 2 weeks post-SBRT. The treatment or condition label of this sample denotes: 15 Gy SBRT to primary tumor, nephrectomy 4 weeks later. Sequencing was performed on blood, taken from a patient whose treatment included radiotherapy and nephrectomy. The receptors derive from a woman aged 50 to 60 with renal cell carcinoma.

The chain has TRBV10-2 and TRBJ1-1, with unresolved D. In germline, CDR1 is WSHSY, CDR2 SAAADI. The CDR3 spans 15 residues. V was pared by 2 bases and J by 1 base, with 11 bases between. The CDR3 coding sequence is TGCGCCAGCAGTGAGAGGGCCGCAGAGAACACTGAAGCTTTCTTT. Encoded protein: CASSERAAENTEAFF.

The rearrangement uses TRBV5-8 and TRBJ2-7; TRBD1 matches 7 bases. Germline values: CDR1 SGHTS, CDR2 YDEGEE. This CDR3 spans 13 amino acids. The J segment lost 3 bases and the V segment lost 4 bases, leaving 4 bases of the junction unmatched. The CDR3 region has the DNA TGTGCCAGCAGCACGGGACAGTTCTACGAGCAGTACTTC. It translates to CASSTGQFYEQYF. Filled out from reference TRBV5-8 and TRBJ2-7, the complete variable domain reads EAGVTQSPTHLIKTRGQQATLRCSPISGHTSVYWYQQALGLGLQFLLWYDEGEERNRGNFPPRFSGRQFPNYSSELNVNALELEDSALYLCASSTGQFYEQYFGPGTRLTVT.

V gene TRBV7-3 combines with J gene TRBJ1-1; 8 bases match TRBD1. The junction had 5 bases not matched to a gene; V was cut back by 7 bases and J by 1 base. CDR3 length: 14 amino acids. Germline CDR1 and CDR2: SGHTA and FQGTGA. The CDR3 here is CASNTGTGNTEAFF. The CDR3 bases are TGTGCCAGCAACACCGGGACAGGGAACACTGAAGCTTTCTTT.

The rearrangement links TRBV4-3 to TRBJ1-2; 8 bases align to TRBD1. CDR3 length: 15 residues. Trimming took 5 bases from V and 0 from J; bases not matched to a gene: 5. Germline CDR1 LGHNA, CDR2 YSLEER. CDR3 sequence: CASSSRGRTNYGYTF. The CDR3 nucleotides read TGCGCCAGCAGCTCCAGGGGGCGGACTAACTATGGCTACACCTTC.

The chain is built from TRBV7-6 and TRBJ2-5, with 12 bases aligning to TRBD1. The V gene end was trimmed by 5 bases and the J gene end by 6 bases; junction bases not matched to a gene: 7. Germline CDR1 and CDR2: SGHVS and FNYEAQ. CDR3 length equals 15 residues. The CDR3 sequence is CASSDGTGGRQTQYF. The DNA of the CDR3 is TGTGCCAGCAGCGACGGGACAGGGGGCCGTCAGACCCAGTACTTC.

This clone appeared a few times. This chain links TRBV5-8 with TRBJ2-5; no reliable D call. From germline, CDR1 is SGHTS and CDR2 YDEGEE. The CDR3 contains 14 residues. V shed 0 bases and J shed 5 bases, with 11 bases lying between them. CDR3 nucleotide sequence: TGTGCCAGCAGCTTGGCCGGGCACCGGGAGACCCAGTACTTC. It specifies CASSLAGHRETQYF. The full variable domain, its missing parts supplied by reference TRBV5-8 and TRBJ2-5, is EAGVTQSPTHLIKTRGQQATLRCSPISGHTSVYWYQQALGLGLQFLLWYDEGEERNRGNFPPRFSGRQFPNYSSELNVNALELEDSALYLCASSLAGHRETQYFGPGTRLLVL.

The chain combines TRBV28 with TRBJ1-5; TRBD1 aligns across 7 bases. The CDR3 has 15 residues. Germline V gene lookup returns CDR1 MDHEN and CDR2 SYDVKM. Germline trimming cut 3 bases from V and 3 bases from J; bases unmatched to any gene: 5. CDR3 bases: TGTGCCAGCAGTTTGGGAGGGGGCCCCAATCAGCCCCAGCATTTT. It codes for CASSLGGGPNQPQHF.

The rearrangement uses TRBV4-3 and TRBJ1-2, with a weak D call TRBD1 (6 bases). Germline CDR1 LGHNA, CDR2 YSLEER. The CDR3 totals 18 residues. Trimming removed 1 base at V and 0 bases at J, with 18 bases between. The CDR3 DNA follows: TGCGCCAGCAGCCAAGCGGGGGCAGGGAACACCGCTAACTATGGCTACACCTTC. Translating gives CASSQAGAGNTANYGYTF.

The gene calls are TRBV5-3 and TRBJ2-1; 10 bases line up with TRBD2. TRBV5-3 is designated an ORF whose function remains uncertain. The CDR3 sequence is 14 residues long. V lost 4 bases, J lost 10 bases, and 8 bases stayed unmatched. For the CDR3, the DNA is TGTGCCAGAAGCGGGAGCGGGAGGGCGGGGGAGCAGTTCTTC. Translating it yields CARSGSGRAGEQFF.

The chain carries TRBV5-1 and TRBJ2-7, with 10 bases matching TRBD1. Germline V gene sequence: CDR1 SGHRS, CDR2 YFSETQ. CDR3 size: 15 residues. V gave up 4 bases and J gave up 7 bases; unmatched junction bases: 11. CDR3 DNA sequence: TGCGCCAGCAGCGGAGGGACAGGGGCCTCTAGGGAGCAGTACTTC. Encoded protein: CASSGGTGASREQYF.

The chain uses TRBV9 and TRBJ1-5; possible D gene TRBD1, 6 bases. V lost 3 bases to trimming and J lost 6 bases, with 16 bases between them. The CDR3 is 15 residues long. Germline CDR1 reads SGDLS; CDR2 reads YYNGEE. The CDR3 DNA follows: TGTGCCAGCAGCGCACGGGGGCAGCCCGGTCAGCCCCAGCATTTT. This encodes CASSARGQPGQPQHF.

The chain recombines TRBV7-2 with TRBJ2-4; a weak D match, TRBD2 (6 bases). CDR3 length: 18 residues. Trimming removed 5 bases from V and 0 bases from J, with 20 bases in between. Looked up from germline, CDR1 is SGHTA and CDR2 is FQGNSA. The CDR3 here is CASSPRPLARVAKNIQYF. The CDR3 nucleotides are TGTGCCAGCAGCCCCCGTCCTCTAGCGCGTGTAGCCAAAAACATTCAGTACTTC.

This clone was detected once. The chain joins TRBV7-8 to TRBJ2-5, with 9 bases aligning to TRBD1. Losses at the gene ends were 5 bases for V and 4 bases for J; bases not matched to a gene: 23. The V gene's germline CDR1 is SGHVS and CDR2 FQNEAQ. This CDR3 comprises 20 residues. This chain's CDR3 is CASSVEGGEEDRGGRETQYF. For the CDR3, the DNA is TGTGCCAGCAGCGTGGAGGGAGGCGAGGAGGACAGGGGAGGAAGAGAGACCCAGTACTTC. The full variable domain, rest sourced from reference TRBV7-8 and TRBJ2-5, is GAGVSQSPRYKVAKRGQDVALRCDPISGHVSLFWYQQALGQGPEFLTYFQNEAQLDKSGLPSDRFFAERPEGSVSTLKIQRTQQEDSAVYLCASSVEGGEEDRGGRETQYFGPGTRLLVL.

CDR3 DNA sequence: TGTGCCAGCACCCCCTCGACGGGCACAGATACGCAGTATTTT. The encoded protein is CASTPSTGTDTQYF. The rearrangement links TRBV7-2 to TRBJ2-3; D unclear. The ends were cut back, 7 bases at V and 1 base at J, with 12 bases in the middle. The CDR3 loop spans 14 amino acids. CDR1 and CDR2 (germline): SGHTA, FQGNSA.

The chain carries TRBV6-6 and TRBJ2-4, with 8 nucleotides matching TRBD1. The CDR3 spans 16 residues. Germline values: CDR1 MNHNY, CDR2 SVGAGI (reference sequence). V shed 6 bases, J shed 5 bases, and the junction held 12 bases outside the gene matches. The CDR3 sequence: CASSPRTGSAQNIQYF. The CDR3 DNA follows: TGTGCCAGCAGCCCCCGGACAGGGTCCGCCCAAAACATTCAGTACTTC.

In this sample, this clone turned up a few times. The V gene is TRBV28, the J gene TRBJ1-4; tentative D call: TRBD1 (5 bases). Between the trimmed V and J ends, which lost 5 bases and 11 bases, there was a span of 18 bases. Germline CDR1 MDHEN, CDR2 SYDVKM. The CDR3 runs to 14 residues. In nucleotides, the CDR3 is TGTGCCAGCAGTCCCCTAACGGGGCAGGGCAAACTGTTTTTT. It specifies CASSPLTGQGKLFF.

CDR3 loop: CAWSVQGGGVAKNIQYF. In DNA form, the CDR3 reads TGTGCCTGGAGTGTACAGGGCGGGGGGGTAGCCAAAAACATTCAGTACTTC. The chain links TRBV30 to TRBJ2-4; 9 bases align to TRBD2. The CDR3 extends over 17 amino acids. Germline CDR1 reads GTSNPN; CDR2 reads SVGIG (reference sequence). V lost 0 bases to trimming and J lost 0 bases; unmatched junction nucleotides: 6.

V gene TRBV7-2 combines with J gene TRBJ2-4, with D perhaps TRBD1 or TRBD2 (6 bases each). This CDR3 is built from 14 residues. The germline V and J ends were trimmed by 5 bases and 9 bases, with 17 bases remaining between them. Germline lookup yields CDR1 SGHTA and CDR2 FQGNSA. This CDR3 reads CASSGGAGAGIQYF. CDR3 sequence (DNA): TGTGCCAGCAGCGGCGGGGCAGGGGCAGGCATTCAGTACTTC. Variable domain in full (rest from reference TRBV7-2 and TRBJ2-4): GAGVSQSPSNKVTEKGKDVELRCDPISGHTALYWYRQSLGQGLEFLIYFQGNSAPDKSGLPSDRFSAERTGGSVSTLTIQRTQQEDSAVYLCASSGGAGAGIQYFGAGTRLSVL.

The chain is built from TRBV7-2 and TRBJ2-7, with 14 bases identical to TRBD2. The J segment lost 7 bases and the V segment lost 4 bases, leaving 9 bases of the junction unmatched. This CDR3 is 16 amino acids long. Per germline, CDR1 SGHTA and CDR2 FQGNSA. CDR3 amino acids: CASSSPPGLAGDEQYF. The CDR3 coding sequence is TGTGCCAGCAGCTCTCCCCCGGGACTAGCGGGAGATGAGCAGTACTTC.

This chain's CDR3 is CASGPRRYEQYF. The CDR3 DNA is TGTGCCAGTGGCCCCCGGAGGTACGAGCAGTACTTC. The chain has TRBV28 and TRBJ2-7, with D possibly matching TRBD2 (5 bases). This CDR3 has 12 amino acids. V lost 9 bases to trimming and J lost 4 bases, with 13 bases between them. Germline V lookup: CDR1 MDHEN, CDR2 SYDVKM.

The V gene is TRBV7-9, the J gene TRBJ1-2; TRBD1 agrees at 8 bases. Germline-derived CDR1 and CDR2 are SEHNR and FQNEAQ (reference sequence). The CDR3 spans 13 residues. V shed 11 bases, J shed 2 bases, and the junction held 7 bases outside the gene matches. CDR3 residues: CAGDRGWNYGYTF. CDR3 nucleotides: TGTGCCGGCGACAGGGGTTGGAACTATGGCTACACCTTC.

The V and J genes are TRBV15 and TRBJ1-5; tentatively, D is TRBD1 (6 bases). V was pared by 5 bases and J by 7 bases, with 18 bases between. CDR1 and CDR2 (germline): LNHNV, YYDKDF (reference sequence). This CDR3 has 15 amino acids. CDR3 loop: CATSVWDTLGQPQHF. CDR3 nucleotides: TGTGCCACCAGCGTCTGGGACACCCTGGGACAGCCCCAGCATTTT.

The chain uses TRBV19 and TRBJ1-5; perhaps TRBD1 as D (5 bases). Trimming took off 3 bases at V and 10 bases at J, with 16 bases between the two ends. This CDR3 region has 14 residues. CDR1 and CDR2 (germline): LNHDA, SQIVND (reference sequence). CDR3 nucleotide sequence: TGTGCCAGTAGTATCGGTAGGGGCAGGCAACCCCAGCATTTT. It yields the protein CASSIGRGRQPQHF.

The V call is TRBV28, the J call TRBJ2-7, with 7 bases fitting TRBD2. CDR1 is MDHEN, CDR2 SYDVKM, per germline. The V and J ends lost 10 bases and 1 base, in that order; junction bases with no gene match: 7. The CDR3 loop spans 13 amino acids. The CDR3 loop reads CATSTGGSYEQYF. DNA of the CDR3: TGTGCCACCTCAACCGGGGGGTCCTACGAGCAGTACTTC. The whole variable domain, filled in from reference TRBV28 and TRBJ2-7, reads DVKVTQSSRYLVKRTGEKVFLECVQDMDHENMFWYRQDPGLGLRLIYFSYDVKMKEKGDIPEGYSVSREKKERFSLILESASTNQTSMYLCATSTGGSYEQYFGPGTRLTVT.

This sequence joins TRBV27 and TRBJ2-1, with 8 bases matching TRBD1. Germline assignment: CDR1 MNHEY and CDR2 SMNVEV (reference sequence). Unmatched junction bases numbered 13, after V lost 6 bases and J lost 6 bases. The CDR3 length is 16 residues. The CDR3 DNA is TGTGCCAGCAGCTTCATTGGACAGGGAATAGGCAATGAGCAGTTCTTC. Its protein product is CASSFIGQGIGNEQFF.

This chain links TRBV5-5 with TRBJ2-5; D uncertain. V was cut by 2 bases and J by 4 bases, with 9 bases left in between. Germline lookup yields CDR1 SGHKS and CDR2 YYEKEE (reference sequence). The CDR3 loop spans 13 amino acids. This CDR3 is CASSFDAAETQYF. The CDR3 DNA sequence: TGTGCCAGCAGCTTCGATGCCGCAGAGACCCAGTACTTC.

This clone occurred once. The chain uses TRBV4-3 and TRBJ1-3; D call uncertain. The germline gives CDR1 LGHNA, CDR2 YSLEER. This CDR3 is built from 13 residues. V was shortened by 5 bases and J by 4 bases, with 9 bases between the two germline ends. The CDR3 loop is CASSMLGGNTIYF. The CDR3 nucleotides are TGCGCCAGCAGCATGCTGGGGGGAAACACCATATATTTT.

The chain recombines TRBV20-1 with TRBJ1-4, with unresolved D. Between the trimmed V and J ends, which lost 6 bases and 12 bases, there was a span of 14 bases. The CDR3 sequence is 11 residues long. The germline CDR1 and CDR2 sequences are DFQATT and SNEGSKA (reference sequence). CDR3 nucleotide sequence: TGCAGTGCCCAGACCCGTATCCAACTGTTTTTT. The encoded protein is CSAQTRIQLFF.

The chain couples TRBV19 to TRBJ2-1, with no clear D. With 5 bases removed from V and 3 bases from J, the gap between germline ends came to 11 bases. Per germline, CDR1 LNHDA and CDR2 SQIVND (reference sequence). CDR3 length equals 14 residues. The DNA of the CDR3 is TGTGCCAGTAGTGATCAATGGGGCTACAATGAGCAGTTCTTC. Encoded protein: CASSDQWGYNEQFF.

The chain employs TRBV5-4 and TRBJ2-7; unclear D gene. The CDR3 runs 12 residues. CDR1 and CDR2 from the germline V gene are SGHNT and YYREEE (reference sequence). Deletions cut 1 base from V and 4 bases from J, with 6 bases between. In DNA, the CDR3 is TGTGCCAGCAGCTTGTCCCCATACGAGCAGTACTTC. It specifies CASSLSPYEQYF.

V gene TRBV4-2 combines with J gene TRBJ2-2; D remains unclear. Between the trimmed V and J ends, which lost 5 bases and 5 bases, there was a span of 9 bases. The CDR3 sequence is 13 residues long. CDR1 LGHNA and CDR2 YNFKEQ come from the germline V gene. CDR3 sequence: CASSLDRTGELFF. The CDR3 DNA reads TGTGCCAGCAGCTTGGACCGGACCGGGGAGCTGTTTTTT.

The J gene is TRBJ2-2, the V gene TRBV5-6; D is ambiguous. Germline V gene sequence: CDR1 SGHDT, CDR2 YYEEEE. V dropped 0 bases and J dropped 0 bases, with 3 bases sitting between them. This CDR3 is 14 amino acids long. The CDR3 is CASSLESNTGELFF. In DNA form, the CDR3 reads TGTGCCAGCAGCTTGGAGTCGAACACCGGGGAGCTGTTTTTT.